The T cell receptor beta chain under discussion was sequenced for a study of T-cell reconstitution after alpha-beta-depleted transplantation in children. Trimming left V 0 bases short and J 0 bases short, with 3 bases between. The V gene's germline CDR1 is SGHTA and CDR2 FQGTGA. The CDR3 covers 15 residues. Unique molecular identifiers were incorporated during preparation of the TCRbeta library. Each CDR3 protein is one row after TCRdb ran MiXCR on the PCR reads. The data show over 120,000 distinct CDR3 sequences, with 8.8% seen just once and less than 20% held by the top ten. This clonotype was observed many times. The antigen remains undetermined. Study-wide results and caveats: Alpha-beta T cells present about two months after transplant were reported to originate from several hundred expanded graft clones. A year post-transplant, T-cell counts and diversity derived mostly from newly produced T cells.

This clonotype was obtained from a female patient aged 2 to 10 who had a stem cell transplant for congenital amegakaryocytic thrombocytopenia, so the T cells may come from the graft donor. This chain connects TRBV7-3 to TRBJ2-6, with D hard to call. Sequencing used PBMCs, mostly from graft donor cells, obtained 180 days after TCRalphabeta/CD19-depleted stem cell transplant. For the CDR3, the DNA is TGTGCCAGCAGCTTAACCCTCTCTGGGGCCAACGTCCTGACTTTC. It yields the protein CASSLTLSGANVLTF.